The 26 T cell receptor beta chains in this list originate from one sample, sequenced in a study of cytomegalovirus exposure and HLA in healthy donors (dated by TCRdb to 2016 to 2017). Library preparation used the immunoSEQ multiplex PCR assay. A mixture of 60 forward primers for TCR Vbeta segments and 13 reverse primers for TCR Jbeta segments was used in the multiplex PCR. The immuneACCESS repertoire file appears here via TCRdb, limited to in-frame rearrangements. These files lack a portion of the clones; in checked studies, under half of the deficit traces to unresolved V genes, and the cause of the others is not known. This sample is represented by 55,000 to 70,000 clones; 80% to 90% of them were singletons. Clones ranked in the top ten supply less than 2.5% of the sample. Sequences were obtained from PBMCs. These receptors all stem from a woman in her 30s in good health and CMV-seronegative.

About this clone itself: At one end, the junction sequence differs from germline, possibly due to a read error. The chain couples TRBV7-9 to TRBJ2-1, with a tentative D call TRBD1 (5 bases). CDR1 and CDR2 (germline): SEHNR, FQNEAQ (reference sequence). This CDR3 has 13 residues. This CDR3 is CSSSLVGAGEQFF. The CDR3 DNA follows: TGTTCCAGCAGCTTAGTAGGGGCAGGTGAGCAGTTCTTC.

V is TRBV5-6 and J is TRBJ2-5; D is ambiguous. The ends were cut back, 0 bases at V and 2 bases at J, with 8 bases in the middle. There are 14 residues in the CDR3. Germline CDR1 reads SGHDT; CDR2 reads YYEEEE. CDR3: CASSLGGRQETQYF. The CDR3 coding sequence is TGTGCCAGCAGCTTGGGCGGAAGGCAAGAGACCCAGTACTTC.

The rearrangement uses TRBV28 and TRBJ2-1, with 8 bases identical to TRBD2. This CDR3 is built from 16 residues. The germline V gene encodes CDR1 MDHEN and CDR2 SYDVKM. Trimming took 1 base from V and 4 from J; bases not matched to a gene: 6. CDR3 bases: TGTGCCAGCAGTTTATCGGCGGGAGGACTGTACAATGAGCAGTTCTTC. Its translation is CASSLSAGGLYNEQFF.

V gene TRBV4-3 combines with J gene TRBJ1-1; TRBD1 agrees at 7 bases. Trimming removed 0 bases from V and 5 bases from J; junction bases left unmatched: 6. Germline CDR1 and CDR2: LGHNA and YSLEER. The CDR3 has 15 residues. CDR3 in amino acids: CASSQEGGRETEAFF. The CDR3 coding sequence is TGCGCCAGCAGCCAAGAAGGGGGCAGGGAGACTGAAGCTTTCTTT.

This CDR3 is CASSLGTGSGGAFF. The CDR3 coding sequence is TGTGCCAGCAGCCTCGGGACAGGGTCCGGCGGAGCTTTCTTT. The chain joins TRBV7-2 to TRBJ1-1; 9 bases line up with TRBD1. The CDR3 contains 14 residues. V gave up 5 bases and J gave up 10 bases; unmatched junction bases: 11. Germline CDR1 is SGHTA and CDR2 is FQGNSA. The full variable domain, in which reference TRBV7-2 and TRBJ1-1 provide the parts outside the CDR3, is GAGVSQSPSNKVTEKGKDVELRCDPISGHTALYWYRQSLGQGLEFLIYFQGNSAPDKSGLPSDRFSAERTGGSVSTLTIQRTQQEDSAVYLCASSLGTGSGGAFFGQGTRLTVV.

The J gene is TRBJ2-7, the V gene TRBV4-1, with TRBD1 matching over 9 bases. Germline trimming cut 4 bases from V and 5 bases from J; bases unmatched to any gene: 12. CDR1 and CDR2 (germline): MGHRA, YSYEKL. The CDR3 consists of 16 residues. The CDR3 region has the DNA TGCGCCAGCAGCCTTCGCACCGGGACAGGGAACGACGAGCAGTACTTC. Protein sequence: CASSLRTGTGNDEQYF.

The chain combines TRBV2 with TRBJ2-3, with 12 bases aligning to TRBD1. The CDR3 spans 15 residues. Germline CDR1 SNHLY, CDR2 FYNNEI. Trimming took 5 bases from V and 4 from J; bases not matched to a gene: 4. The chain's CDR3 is CASSPGTGGPDTQYF. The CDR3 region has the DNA TGTGCCAGCAGTCCTGGGACAGGGGGCCCAGATACGCAGTATTTT.

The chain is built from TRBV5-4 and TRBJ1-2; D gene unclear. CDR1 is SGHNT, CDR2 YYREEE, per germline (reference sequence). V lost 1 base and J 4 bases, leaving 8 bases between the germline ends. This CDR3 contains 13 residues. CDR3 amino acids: CASSLRELYGYTF. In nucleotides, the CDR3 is TGTGCCAGCAGCTTGCGGGAACTCTATGGCTACACCTTC.

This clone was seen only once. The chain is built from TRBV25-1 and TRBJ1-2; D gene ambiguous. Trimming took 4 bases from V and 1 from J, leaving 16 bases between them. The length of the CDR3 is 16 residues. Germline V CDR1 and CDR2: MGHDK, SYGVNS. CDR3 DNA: TGTGCCAGCAGTGCCCTAGACGGGGTGTTTAACTATGGCTACACCTTC. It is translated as CASSALDGVFNYGYTF.

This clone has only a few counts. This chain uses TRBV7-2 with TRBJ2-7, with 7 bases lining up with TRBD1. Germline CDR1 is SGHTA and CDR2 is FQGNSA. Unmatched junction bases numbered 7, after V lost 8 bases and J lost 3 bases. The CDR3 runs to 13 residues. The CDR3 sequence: CASGNRDSYEQYF. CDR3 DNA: TGTGCCAGCGGAAACCGGGACAGCTACGAGCAGTACTTC.

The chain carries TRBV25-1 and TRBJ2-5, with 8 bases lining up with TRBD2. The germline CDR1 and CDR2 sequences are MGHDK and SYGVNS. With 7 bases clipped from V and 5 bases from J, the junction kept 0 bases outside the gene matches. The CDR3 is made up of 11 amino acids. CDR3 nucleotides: TGTGCCAGCACGGGGGGGGAGACCCAGTACTTC. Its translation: CASTGGETQYF. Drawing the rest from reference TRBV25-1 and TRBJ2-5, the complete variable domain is EADIYQTPRYLVIGTGKKITLECSQTMGHDKMYWYQQDPGMELHLIHYSYGVNSTEKGDLSSESTVSRIRTEHFPLTLESARPSHTSQYLCASTGGETQYFGPGTRLLVL.

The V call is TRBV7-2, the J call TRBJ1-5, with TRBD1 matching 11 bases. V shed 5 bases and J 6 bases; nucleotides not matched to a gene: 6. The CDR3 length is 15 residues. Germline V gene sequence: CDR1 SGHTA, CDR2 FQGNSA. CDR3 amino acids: CASSTGQGAFQPQHF. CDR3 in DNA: TGTGCCAGCAGCACCGGACAGGGGGCCTTTCAGCCCCAGCATTTT.

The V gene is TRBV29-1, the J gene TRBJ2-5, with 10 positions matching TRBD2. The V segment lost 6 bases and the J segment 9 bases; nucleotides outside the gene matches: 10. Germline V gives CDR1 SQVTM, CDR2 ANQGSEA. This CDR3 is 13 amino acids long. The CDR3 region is CSVGSLAGAAQYF. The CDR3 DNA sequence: TGCAGCGTCGGCTCTCTAGCGGGAGCGGCCCAGTACTTC.

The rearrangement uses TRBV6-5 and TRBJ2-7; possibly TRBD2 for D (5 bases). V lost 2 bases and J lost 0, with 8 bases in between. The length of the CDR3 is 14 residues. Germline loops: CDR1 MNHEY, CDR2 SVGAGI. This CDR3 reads CASSYTGNSYEQYF. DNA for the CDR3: TGTGCCAGCAGTTACACCGGGAACTCCTACGAGCAGTACTTC.

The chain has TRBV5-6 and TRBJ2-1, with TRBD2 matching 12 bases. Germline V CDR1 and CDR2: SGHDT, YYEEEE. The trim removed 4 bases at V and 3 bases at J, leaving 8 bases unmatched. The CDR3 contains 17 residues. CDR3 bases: TGTGCCAGCAGCCCGGGGACTAGCGGGCTTCTCTACAATGAGCAGTTCTTC. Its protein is CASSPGTSGLLYNEQFF. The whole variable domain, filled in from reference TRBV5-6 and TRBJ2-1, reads DAGVTQSPTHLIKTRGQQVTLRCSPKSGHDTVSWYQQALGQGPQFIFQYYEEEERQRGNFPDRFSGHQFPNYSSELNVNALLLGDSALYLCASSPGTSGLLYNEQFFGPGTRLTVL.

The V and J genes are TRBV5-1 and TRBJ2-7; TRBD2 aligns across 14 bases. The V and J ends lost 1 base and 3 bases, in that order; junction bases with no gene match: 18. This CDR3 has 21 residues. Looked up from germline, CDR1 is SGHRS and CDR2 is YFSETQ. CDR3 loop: CASSLFPGTGTSGSRNYEQYF. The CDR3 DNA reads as TGCGCCAGCAGCTTGTTCCCCGGGACAGGGACTAGCGGGAGTCGGAACTACGAGCAGTACTTC.

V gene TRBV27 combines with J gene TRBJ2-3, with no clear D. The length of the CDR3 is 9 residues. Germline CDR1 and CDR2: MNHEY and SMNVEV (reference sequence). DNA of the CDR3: TGTGTCACCGGAGATACGCAGTATTTT. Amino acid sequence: CVTGDTQYF.

CDR3 sequence (DNA): TGTGCCATCAGGCCAGGACTCGAGGGTATGGTGGGCTACACCTTC. This sequence encodes CAIRPGLEGMVGYTF. The chain employs TRBV10-3 and TRBJ1-2; D is unclear. Germline values: CDR1 ENHRY, CDR2 SYGVKD. V lost 6 bases to trimming and J lost 8 bases, with 22 bases between them. CDR3 length equals 15 residues.

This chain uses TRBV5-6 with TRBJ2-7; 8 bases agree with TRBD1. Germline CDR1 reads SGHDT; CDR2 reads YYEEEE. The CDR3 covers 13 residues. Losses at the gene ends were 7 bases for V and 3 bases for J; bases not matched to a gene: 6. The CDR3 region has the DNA TGTGCCAGCGGGACAGGCTTTTTCTACGAGCAGTACTTC. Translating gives CASGTGFFYEQYF.

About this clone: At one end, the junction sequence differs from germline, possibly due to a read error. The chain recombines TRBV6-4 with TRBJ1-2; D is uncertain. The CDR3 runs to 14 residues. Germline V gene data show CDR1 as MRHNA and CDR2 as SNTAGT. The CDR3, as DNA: TGTGCCAGCAGTGACTCGGCCTCGAACTATGGCTACCCCTTC. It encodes CASSDSASNYGYPF.

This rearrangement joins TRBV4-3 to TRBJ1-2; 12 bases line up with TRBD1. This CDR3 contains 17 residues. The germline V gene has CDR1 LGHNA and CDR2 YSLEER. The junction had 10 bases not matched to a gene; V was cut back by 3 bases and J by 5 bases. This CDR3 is CASSQVTGTGGPYGYTF. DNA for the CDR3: TGCGCCAGCAGCCAGGTTACCGGGACAGGGGGCCCTTATGGCTACACCTTC.

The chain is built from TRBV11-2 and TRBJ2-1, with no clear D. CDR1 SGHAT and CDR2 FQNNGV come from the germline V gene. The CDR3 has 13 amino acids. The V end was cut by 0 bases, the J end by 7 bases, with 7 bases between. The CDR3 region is CASSLDRENEQFF. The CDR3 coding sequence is TGTGCCAGCAGCTTAGATCGCGAGAATGAGCAGTTCTTC.

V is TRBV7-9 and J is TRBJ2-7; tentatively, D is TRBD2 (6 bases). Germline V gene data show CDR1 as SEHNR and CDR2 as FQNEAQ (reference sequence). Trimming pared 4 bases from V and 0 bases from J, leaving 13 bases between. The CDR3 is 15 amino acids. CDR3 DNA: TGTGCCAGCAGCTCCCCTAGCGTTTACTCCTACGAGCAGTACTTC. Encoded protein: CASSSPSVYSYEQYF. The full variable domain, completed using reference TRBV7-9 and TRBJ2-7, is DTGVSQNPRHKITKRGQNVTFRCDPISEHNRLYWYRQTLGQGPEFLTYFQNEAQLEKSRLLSDRFSAERPKGSFSTLEIQRTEQGDSAMYLCASSSPSVYSYEQYFGPGTRLTVT.

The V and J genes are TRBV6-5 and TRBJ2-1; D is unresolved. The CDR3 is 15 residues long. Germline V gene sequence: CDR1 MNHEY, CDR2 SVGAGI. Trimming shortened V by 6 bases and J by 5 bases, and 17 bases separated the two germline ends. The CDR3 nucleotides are TGTGCCAGCAGCTCCTCTACGTACCTCGACAATGAGCAGTTCTTC. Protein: CASSSSTYLDNEQFF.

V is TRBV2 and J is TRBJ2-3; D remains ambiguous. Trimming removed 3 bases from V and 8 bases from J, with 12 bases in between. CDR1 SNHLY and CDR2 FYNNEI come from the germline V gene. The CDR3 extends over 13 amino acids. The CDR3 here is CASSDVRPSTQYF. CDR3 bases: TGTGCCAGCAGTGACGTCAGGCCTTCTACGCAGTATTTT.

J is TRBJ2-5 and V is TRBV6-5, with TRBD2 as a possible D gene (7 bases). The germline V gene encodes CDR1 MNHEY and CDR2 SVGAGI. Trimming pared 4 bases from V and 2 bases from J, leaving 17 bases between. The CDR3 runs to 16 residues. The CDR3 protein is CASSSHQGGGQETQYF. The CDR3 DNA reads TGTGCCAGCAGTTCACACCAGGGAGGGGGTCAAGAGACCCAGTACTTC.